The T cell receptor (beta chain) under discussion was sequenced for a study of T cells after yellow fever vaccination. The CDR3 runs to 16 residues. Losses at the gene ends were 1 base for V and 0 bases for J; bases not matched to a gene: 3. CDR1 LGHNA and CDR2 YNFKEQ come from the germline V gene. TCRdb re-called the 5' RACE reads with MiXCR, one entry per CDR3 protein. The sample has hundreds of thousands of distinct CDR3 sequences; 9% to 15% are singletons. The clonotype was recovered from a man aged 25-40 years who received the YFV17D yellow fever vaccine. Specimen: PBMCs, collected on the day of the yellow fever booster vaccination. The V and J genes are TRBV4-2 and TRBJ2-3, with 8 bases that match TRBD2. Here the CDR3 reads CASSQGTSTSTDTQYF. CDR3 sequence (DNA): TGTGCCAGCAGCCAAGGGACTAGCACAAGCACAGATACGCAGTATTTT.